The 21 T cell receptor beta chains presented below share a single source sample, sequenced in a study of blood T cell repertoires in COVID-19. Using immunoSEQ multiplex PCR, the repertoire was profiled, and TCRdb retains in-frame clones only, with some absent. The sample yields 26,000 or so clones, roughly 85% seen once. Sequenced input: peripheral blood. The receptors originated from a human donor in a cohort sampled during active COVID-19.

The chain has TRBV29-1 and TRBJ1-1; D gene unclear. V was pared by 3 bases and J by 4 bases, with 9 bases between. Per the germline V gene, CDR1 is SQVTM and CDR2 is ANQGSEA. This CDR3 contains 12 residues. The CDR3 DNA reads TGCAGCGTTGAGGGCTCGGCCACTGAAGCTTTCTTT. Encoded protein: CSVEGSATEAFF.

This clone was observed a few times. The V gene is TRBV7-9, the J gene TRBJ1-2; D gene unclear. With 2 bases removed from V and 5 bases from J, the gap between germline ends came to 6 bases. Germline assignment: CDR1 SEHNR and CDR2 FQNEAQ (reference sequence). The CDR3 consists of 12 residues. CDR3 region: CASSLRGYGYTF. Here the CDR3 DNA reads TGTGCCAGCAGCTTACGCGGGTATGGCTACACCTTC.

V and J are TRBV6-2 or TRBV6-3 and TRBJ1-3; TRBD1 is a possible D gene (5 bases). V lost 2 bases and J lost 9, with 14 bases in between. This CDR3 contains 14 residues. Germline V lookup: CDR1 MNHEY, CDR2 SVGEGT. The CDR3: CASSYAAGSGTIYF. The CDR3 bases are TGTGCCAGCAGTTACGCCGCAGGGTCTGGCACCATATATTTT.

The CDR3 reads CASSFIAGGRWSTQYF. CDR3 sequence (DNA): TGTGCCAGCAGTTTCATTGCGGGAGGCCGTTGGAGTACGCAGTATTTT. The genes are TRBV7-9 and TRBJ2-3, with TRBD2 matching over 8 bases. This CDR3 is 16 amino acids long. The V segment lost 6 bases and the J segment 8 bases; nucleotides outside the gene matches: 16. Looked up from germline, CDR1 is SEHNR and CDR2 is FQNEAQ (reference sequence). The full variable domain, completed using reference TRBV7-9 and TRBJ2-3, is DTGVSQNPRHKITKRGQNVTFRCDPISEHNRLYWYRQTLGQGPEFLTYFQNEAQLEKSRLLSDRFSAERPKGSFSTLEIQRTEQGDSAMYLCASSFIAGGRWSTQYFGPGTRLTVL.

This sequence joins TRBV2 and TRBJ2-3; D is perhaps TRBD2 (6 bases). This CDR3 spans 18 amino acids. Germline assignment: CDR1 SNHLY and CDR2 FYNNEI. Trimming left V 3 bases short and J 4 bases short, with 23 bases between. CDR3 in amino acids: CASSEMWLGGVGADTQYF. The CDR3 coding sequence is TGTGCCAGCAGTGAGATGTGGTTAGGAGGGGTCGGCGCAGATACGCAGTATTTT.

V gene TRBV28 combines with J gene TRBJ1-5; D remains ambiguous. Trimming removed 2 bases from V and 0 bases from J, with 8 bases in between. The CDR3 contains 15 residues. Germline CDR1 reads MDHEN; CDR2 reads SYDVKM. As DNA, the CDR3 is TGTGCCAGCAGTTTAGGAGGGAATAGCAATCAGCCCCAGCATTTT. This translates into CASSLGGNSNQPQHF.

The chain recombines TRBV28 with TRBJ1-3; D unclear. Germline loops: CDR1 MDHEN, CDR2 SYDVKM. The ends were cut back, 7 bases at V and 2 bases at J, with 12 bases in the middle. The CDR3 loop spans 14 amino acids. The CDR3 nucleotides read TGTGCCAGCATAAGCCCAGGCACTGGAAACACCATATATTTT. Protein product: CASISPGTGNTIYF. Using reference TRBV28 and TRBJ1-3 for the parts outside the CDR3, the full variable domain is DVKVTQSSRYLVKRTGEKVFLECVQDMDHENMFWYRQDPGLGLRLIYFSYDVKMKEKGDIPEGYSVSREKKERFSLILESASTNQTSMYLCASISPGTGNTIYFGEGSWLTVV.

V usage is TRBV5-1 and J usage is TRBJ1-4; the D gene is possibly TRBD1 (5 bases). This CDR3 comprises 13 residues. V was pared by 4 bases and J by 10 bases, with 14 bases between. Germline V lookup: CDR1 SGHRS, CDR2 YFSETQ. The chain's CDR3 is CASSPEGQGKLFF. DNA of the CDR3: TGCGCCAGCAGCCCGGAGGGGCAGGGAAAACTGTTTTTT.

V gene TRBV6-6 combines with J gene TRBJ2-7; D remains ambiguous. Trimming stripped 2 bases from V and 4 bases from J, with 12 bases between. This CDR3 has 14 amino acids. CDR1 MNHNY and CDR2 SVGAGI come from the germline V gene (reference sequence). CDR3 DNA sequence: TGTGCCAGCAGTTACGTGGGTGGAGAATACGAGCAGTACTTC. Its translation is CASSYVGGEYEQYF.

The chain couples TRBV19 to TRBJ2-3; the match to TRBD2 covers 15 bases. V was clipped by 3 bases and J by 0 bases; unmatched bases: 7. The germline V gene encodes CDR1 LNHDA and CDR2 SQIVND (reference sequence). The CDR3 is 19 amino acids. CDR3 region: CASSIGLAGGFLSTDTQYF. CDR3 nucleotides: TGTGCCAGTAGTATCGGACTAGCGGGAGGGTTTTTAAGCACAGATACGCAGTATTTT.

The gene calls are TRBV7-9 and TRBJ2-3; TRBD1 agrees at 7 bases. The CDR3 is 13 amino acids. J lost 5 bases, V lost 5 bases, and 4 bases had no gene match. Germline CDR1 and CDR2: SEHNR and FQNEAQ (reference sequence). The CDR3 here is CASSTGAGDTQYF. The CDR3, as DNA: TGTGCCAGCAGCACAGGGGCGGGAGATACGCAGTATTTT.

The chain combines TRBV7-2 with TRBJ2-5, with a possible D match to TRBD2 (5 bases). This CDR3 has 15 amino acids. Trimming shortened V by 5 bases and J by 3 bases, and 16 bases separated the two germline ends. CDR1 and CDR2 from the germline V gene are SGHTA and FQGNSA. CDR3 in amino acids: CASSHSGVPEETQYF. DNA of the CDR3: TGTGCCAGCAGCCACAGCGGAGTCCCTGAAGAGACCCAGTACTTC.

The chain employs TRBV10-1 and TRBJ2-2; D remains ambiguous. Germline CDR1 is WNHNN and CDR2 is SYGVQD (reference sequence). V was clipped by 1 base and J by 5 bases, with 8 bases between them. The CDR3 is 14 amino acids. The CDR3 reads CASSEFLRTGELFF. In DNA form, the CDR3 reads TGCGCCAGCAGTGAGTTTCTCAGGACCGGGGAGCTGTTTTTT.

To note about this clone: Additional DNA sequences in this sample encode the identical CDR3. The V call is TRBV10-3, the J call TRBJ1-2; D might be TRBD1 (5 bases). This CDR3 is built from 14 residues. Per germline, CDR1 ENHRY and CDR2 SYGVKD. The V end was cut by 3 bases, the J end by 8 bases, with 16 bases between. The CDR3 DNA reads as TGTGCCATCAGTGAAGCTACCGGGGCGGGGGGCTACACCTTC. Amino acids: CAISEATGAGGYTF.

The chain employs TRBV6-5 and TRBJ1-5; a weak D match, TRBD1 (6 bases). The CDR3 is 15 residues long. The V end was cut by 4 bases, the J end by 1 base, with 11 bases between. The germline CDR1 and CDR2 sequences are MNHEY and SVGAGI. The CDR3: CASSLQGYSNQPQHF. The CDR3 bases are TGTGCCAGCAGTTTACAGGGTTACAGCAATCAGCCCCAGCATTTT.

CDR3 in amino acids: CASKFQGSQPQHF. As DNA, the CDR3 is TGTGCCAGCAAGTTCCAGGGAAGTCAGCCCCAGCATTTT. V gene TRBV2 combines with J gene TRBJ1-5; D perhaps matches TRBD1 (5 bases). V gave up 7 bases and J gave up 6 bases, with 13 bases separating them. Per germline, CDR1 SNHLY and CDR2 FYNNEI. The CDR3 is 13 residues long.

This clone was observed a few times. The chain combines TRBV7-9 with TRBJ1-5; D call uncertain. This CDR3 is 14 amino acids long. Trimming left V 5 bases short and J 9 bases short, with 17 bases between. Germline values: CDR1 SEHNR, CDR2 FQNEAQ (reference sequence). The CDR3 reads CASSQEGLLWPQHF. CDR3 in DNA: TGTGCCAGCAGCCAGGAAGGACTCCTCTGGCCCCAGCATTTT.

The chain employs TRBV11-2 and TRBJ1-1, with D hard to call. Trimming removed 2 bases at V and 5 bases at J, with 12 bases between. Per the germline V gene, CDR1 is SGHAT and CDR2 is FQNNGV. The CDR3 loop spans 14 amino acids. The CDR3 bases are TGTGCCAGCAGCTTATCTAGCATCGGAACTGAAGCTTTCTTT. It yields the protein CASSLSSIGTEAFF.

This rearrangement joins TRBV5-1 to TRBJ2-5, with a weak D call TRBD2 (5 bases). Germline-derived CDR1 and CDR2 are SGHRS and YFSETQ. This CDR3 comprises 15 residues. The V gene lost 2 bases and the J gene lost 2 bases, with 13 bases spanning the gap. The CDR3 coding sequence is TGCGCCAGCAGCTTAGAACCACTAGGACAAGAGACCCAGTACTTC. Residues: CASSLEPLGQETQYF.

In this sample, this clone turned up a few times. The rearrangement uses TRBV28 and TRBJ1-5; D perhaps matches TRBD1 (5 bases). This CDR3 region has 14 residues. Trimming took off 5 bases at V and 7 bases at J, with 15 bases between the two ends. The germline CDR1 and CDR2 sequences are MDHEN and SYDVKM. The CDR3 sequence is CASSPPARGQPQHF. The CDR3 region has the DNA TGTGCCAGCAGTCCCCCAGCACGGGGGCAGCCCCAGCATTTT.

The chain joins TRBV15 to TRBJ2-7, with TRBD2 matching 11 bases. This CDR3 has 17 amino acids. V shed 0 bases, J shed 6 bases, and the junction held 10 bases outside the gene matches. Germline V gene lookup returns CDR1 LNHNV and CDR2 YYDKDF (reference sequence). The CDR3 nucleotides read TGTGCCACCAGCAGAGACCCCGGGACTAGCGGCTCAGGCGAGCAGTACTTC. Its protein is CATSRDPGTSGSGEQYF.